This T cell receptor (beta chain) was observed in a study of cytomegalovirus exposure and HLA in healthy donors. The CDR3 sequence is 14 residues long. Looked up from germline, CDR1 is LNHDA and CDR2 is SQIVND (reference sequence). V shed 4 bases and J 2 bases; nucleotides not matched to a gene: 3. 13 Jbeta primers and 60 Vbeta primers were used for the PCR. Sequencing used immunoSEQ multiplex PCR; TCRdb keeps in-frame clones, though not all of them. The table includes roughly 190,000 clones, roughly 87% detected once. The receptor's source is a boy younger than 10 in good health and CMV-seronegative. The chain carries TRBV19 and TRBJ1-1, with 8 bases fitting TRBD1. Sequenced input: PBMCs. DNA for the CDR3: TGTGCCAGTAGTACAGGGGGCAGTAACACTGAAGCTTTCTTT. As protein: CASSTGGSNTEAFF.